This entry is about one T cell receptor beta chain. The data belong to a study of blood T cell repertoires in COVID-19. Study-level background: From the United States, Italy and Spain came samples of acute and convalescent COVID-19. T cells, B-cell-depleted T cells, or PBMCs supplied cDNA or gDNA.

The germline V and J ends were trimmed by 5 bases and 6 bases, with 6 bases remaining between them. CDR1 SEHNR and CDR2 FQNEAQ come from the germline V gene (reference sequence). The CDR3 is 11 residues long. Methods used by the authors: Amplified reference gene primers provided the basis for estimating nucleated cell counts. Assay used: immunoSEQ multiplex PCR; TCRdb lists only in-frame clones, some missing. Clone size and the V and J calls come from that table; the DNA yielded D and trimming. The data show 290,000 or so clones, approximately 85% seen once. The clonotype was recovered from a man aged 50 to 60 with active or convalescent COVID-19. The gene calls are TRBV7-9 and TRBJ2-3; D is ambiguous. Sequencing used peripheral blood. The CDR3 DNA is TGTGCCAGCAGCATTGGCGATACGCAGTATTTT. The encoded protein is CASSIGDTQYF.